The rows below give T cell receptor beta chains drawn from one sample of a study of vaccination and CD4 T cells after COVID-19. Via MiXCR, TCRdb re-called the PCR reads, giving one row per CDR3 protein. The sample consists of just under 20,000 distinct CDR3 sequences, more than 45% of them appearing once. Their specific antigens are unknown. Sequencing was performed on CD4+ T cells from blood, cultured in vitro, taken before SARS-CoV-2 vaccination. The receptors come from a human donor who had recovered from COVID-19. CDR3s include the opening cysteine and the closing phenylalanine or tryptophan. The order of the fields is D gene, clone size, J gene, V gene, CDR3 DNA, CDR3 protein. D genes are given only for firm matches. Rows give clone size only sometimes, using once, few, many, or a class for an expanded clone.

NA NA TRBJ2-7 TRBV4-3 TGCGCCAGCAGCCAAGAGACTAGTATCTACGAGCAGTACTTC CASSQETSIYEQYF
TRBD1 NA TRBJ2-2 TRBV25-1 TGTGCCAGCAGTGTTATACAGGGGACCGGGGAGCTGTTTTTT CASSVIQGTGELFF
NA NA TRBJ2-3 TRBV7-2 TGTGCCAGCAGCTCAGCCGTCACAGATACGCAGTATTTT CASSSAVTDTQYF
NA NA TRBJ1-1 TRBV7-2 TGTGCCAGCAGCTGGGGGCGGACGTCGGGGGAAGCTTTCTTT CASSWGRTSGEAFF
NA few TRBJ1-2 TRBV20-1 TGCAGTGCTAGGGCTGCTGTCTATGGCTACACCTTC CSARAAVYGYTF
NA NA TRBJ1-1 TRBV7-9 TGTGCCAGCAGCTTAGACAGTGAAGCTTTCTTT CASSLDSEAFF
TRBD2 NA TRBJ2-3 TRBV6-1 TGTGCCAGCAGTAGCGGGACTGGTCTGGGTACGCAGTATTTT CASSSGTGLGTQYF
TRBD1 NA TRBJ1-5 TRBV7-3 TGTGCCAGCAGCCGGAAAAGGAGAGGACAGGTTAGCAATCAGCCCCAGCATTTT CASSRKRRGQVSNQPQHF
TRBD1 NA TRBJ1-3 TRBV19 TGTGCCAGTACCGCGGGACAGCCTGGAAACACCATATATTTT CASTAGQPGNTIYF
NA NA TRBJ1-5 TRBV14 TGTGCCAGCAGCCCCCCTCCGCGGCAGGCTCGTCAGCCCCAGCATTTT CASSPPPRQARQPQHF
NA NA TRBJ1-2 TRBV6-2/TRBV6-3 TGTGCCAGCAGTTACTCTACGGACTATGGCTACACCTTC CASSYSTDYGYTF
TRBD1 NA TRBJ2-3 TRBV6-1 TGTGCCAGCAGGGAAATGGGACAGACCACAGATACGCAGTATTTT CASREMGQTTDTQYF
TRBD2 NA TRBJ2-4 TRBV19 TGTGCCAGTAGTATGAGTAGCGGGAGTATAAAAAACATTCAGTACTTC CASSMSSGSIKNIQYF
TRBD1 NA TRBJ2-7 TRBV19 TGTGCCAGTACCATCGGACAGGGCCCCTACGAGCAGTACTTC CASTIGQGPYEQYF
NA few TRBJ1-2 TRBV2 TGTGCCAGCACTCGGAGGGGAAGTGATGGCTACACCTTC CASTRRGSDGYTF
NA NA TRBJ2-3 TRBV20-1 TGCAGTGCTATCAAGGGTCCAGATACGCAGTATTTT CSAIKGPDTQYF
NA few TRBJ1-6 TRBV6-1 TGTGCCAGCAGTGAAGTAGGGAACAATTCACCCCTCCACTTT CASSEVGNNSPLHF
NA NA TRBJ1-1 TRBV5-1 TGCGCCAGCAGCTTGGACGGACGTATGAACACTGAAGCTTTCTTT CASSLDGRMNTEAFF
TRBD1 NA TRBJ2-2 TRBV20-1 TGCAGTGCTAGGGCGGGACAGGGTATGACCGGGGAGCTGTTTTTT CSARAGQGMTGELFF
TRBD1 NA TRBJ1-6 TRBV19 TGTGCCAGTAACTACAGGGGTAATTCACCCCTCCACTTT CASNYRGNSPLHF
TRBD2 NA TRBJ2-1 TRBV19 TGTGCCAGTACCACCGCAGCGGGGACTGCACCTAATGAGCAGTTCTTC CASTTAAGTAPNEQFF
TRBD1 NA TRBJ1-5 TRBV27 TGTGCCAGCAGTCCGCGGACAGGGTATAGCAATCAGCCCCAGCATTTT CASSPRTGYSNQPQHF
TRBD2 NA TRBJ2-1 TRBV28 TGTGCCAGCAGTTTGCCGCGGACTAGCGTTTCGGAGGAGCAGTTCTTC CASSLPRTSVSEEQFF
NA NA TRBJ2-1 TRBV6-2/TRBV6-3 TGTGCCAGCAGTTACTCGATCGTCTCGGGACGCGCGTACAATGAGCAGTTCTTC CASSYSIVSGRAYNEQFF
NA NA TRBJ2-3 TRBV12-3/TRBV12-4 TGTGCCAGCAGTTTAGCGTTAGATACGCAGTATTTT CASSLALDTQYF
NA NA TRBJ2-1 TRBV30 TGTGCCTGGAGCGCGCAGCAGTTCAATGAGCAGTTCTTC CAWSAQQFNEQFF
NA NA TRBJ1-1 TRBV11-1 TGTGCCAGCAGCTTGGGGGCCTTTACAGGGAGCTTT CASSLGAFTGSF
TRBD1 NA TRBJ1-1 TRBV29-1 TGCAGCGTGGACAGGGCGAACACTGAAGCTTTCTTT CSVDRANTEAFF
NA NA TRBJ2-1 TRBV27 TGTGCCAGCAGTTTAGACAGGCTTTCCTACAATGAGCAGTTCTTC CASSLDRLSYNEQFF
TRBD2 NA TRBJ2-1 TRBV5-3 TGTGCCAGAAGCAATAGCGGGAGGAATGAGCAGTTCTTC CARSNSGRNEQFF
NA few TRBJ1-2 TRBV12-3/TRBV12-4 TGTGCCAGCACCTTACAGGGTAGCTATGGCTACACCTTC CASTLQGSYGYTF
NA few TRBJ1-5 TRBV2 TGTGCCAGCAGTGAATACCGGGGTAATCAGCCCCAGCATTTT CASSEYRGNQPQHF
NA NA TRBJ1-6 TRBV7-2 TGTGCCAGCAGTTCCGACGCGATTCGAGCCCTCCACTTT CASSSDAIRALHF
TRBD1 few TRBJ2-7 TRBV7-2 TGTGCCAGCAGCCTCAGGGGGGAGCAGTACTTC CASSLRGEQYF
NA NA TRBJ2-7 TRBV7-2 TGTGCCAGCAGCTCCGGGACTCTTACCTACGAGCAGTACTTC CASSSGTLTYEQYF
NA few TRBJ1-1 TRBV6-1 TGTGCCAGCAGTCCACGACAGGCCAGTAACACTGAAGCTTTCTTT CASSPRQASNTEAFF
NA few TRBJ2-7 TRBV19 TGTGCCAGTAGTATCGAGCATATCGAATTCCGAGAGCAGTACTTC CASSIEHIEFREQYF
TRBD1 NA TRBJ1-2 TRBV6-1 TGTGCCAGCAGCAGGGACAGGGGTCGGGGCTACACCTTC CASSRDRGRGYTF
NA few TRBJ2-1 TRBV6-1 TGTGCCAGCACCCCCGGGGCTAGCGCCTACTCCTACAATGAGCAGTTCTTC CASTPGASAYSYNEQFF
TRBD1 few TRBJ1-1 TRBV20-1 TGCAGTGCCACGACAGGGAGGTTCACTGAAGCTTTCTTT CSATTGRFTEAFF
NA few TRBJ2-1 TRBV7-3 TGTGCCAGCAGCTTAGGCCCAGGCTCCTACAATGAGCAGTTCTTC CASSLGPGSYNEQFF
TRBD2 NA TRBJ2-3 TRBV20-1 TGCAGTGGCCTCAGCGGGAGAGGGTCGGGAGATACGCAGTATTTT CSGLSGRGSGDTQYF
TRBD2 NA TRBJ2-1 TRBV20-1 TGCAGTGCCCCTATAGCGGGACGCGATGAGCAGTTCTTC CSAPIAGRDEQFF
TRBD1 NA TRBJ1-1 TRBV6-1 TGTGCCAGCAGCCAGACAGGGACGAACACTGAAGCTTTCTTT CASSQTGTNTEAFF
NA NA TRBJ1-1 TRBV20-1 TGCAGTGCCTCACCGGAGAACACTGAAGCTTTCTTT CSASPENTEAFF
NA NA TRBJ1-6 TRBV5-1 TGCGCCAGCAGCTTGGACGGCTCACCCCTCCACTTT CASSLDGSPLHF
TRBD1 NA TRBJ2-6 TRBV10-3 TGTGCCACAAGGGACAGCTCCTCTGGGACCAACGTCCTGACTTTC CATRDSSSGTNVLTF
NA few TRBJ1-2 TRBV6-1 TGTGCCAGCAGTCGGCGCGGGGGCCAAGACTATGGCTACACCTTC CASSRRGGQDYGYTF
TRBD1 NA TRBJ1-1 TRBV6-1 TGTGCCAGCAGTGAAGCGTGGACAGGGGACACTGAAGCTTTCTTT CASSEAWTGDTEAFF
TRBD1 few TRBJ1-2 TRBV7-3 TGTGCCAGCAGCTTAACGGGACAGTCCTATGGCTACACCTTC CASSLTGQSYGYTF